This entry features one TCR beta chain sequence. Its antigen is unidentified. Relative to the germline gene, one junction end is altered; a read error may explain this. Each sample provided at least 6 micrograms of extracted total RNA. Germline V gene sequence: CDR1 SGDLS, CDR2 YYNGEE. The CDR3 runs to 15 residues. Primed by a sample-barcoded 5' primer and a J-beta primer mix, a second PCR proceeded for about 7 to 12 cycles. Each CDR3 protein gets one entry after TCRdb re-called the 5' RACE reads with MiXCR. Of over a million distinct CDR3 sequences in the sample, 42% were seen once. The sample comes from a study of blood T cells in healthy people across ages. Study observations and caveats: Both higher diversity and more naive CD4+ cells marked long-lived donors when set against aged donors. Diversity estimates from one million T cells were considered underestimates.

The gene calls are TRBV9 and TRBJ2-7; no firm D call. The sample consisted of blood. The origin of this receptor is a woman between 18 and 29 years old in good health. The CDR3 bases are TGTGCCAGCAGCACCACCCCTCAGAGCTCCTACAAGCAGTACTTC. It yields the protein CASSTTPQSSYKQYF.